This T cell receptor beta chain appears in the sequencing data of a study of Ad26.COV2.S vaccination and SARS-CoV-2 variants. Treatment in this sample: some 20 received Ad26.COV2.S at low or high dose, single or two shots; about 5 received placebo; per-sample allocation not given. Following the first vaccine or placebo injection, samples were taken on day 63. Data came from immunoSEQ multiplex PCR; TCRdb stores just in-frame clones and leaves some out. The table lists about 260,000 clones, around nine tenths of them singletons. This CDR3 comprises 15 residues. Germline CDR1 reads LNHDA; CDR2 reads SQIVND (reference sequence). Trimming cost V 5 bases and J 0 bases, with 12 bases left between them.

The V gene is TRBV19, the J gene TRBJ2-3; D is perhaps TRBD1 or TRBD2 (5 bases each). This TCR was recovered from a person aged 18-60 years who received the Ad26.COV2.S COVID-19 vaccine or a placebo. Sequencing was performed on peripheral blood, taken in a trial of Ad26.COV2.S vaccine versus placebo. Here the CDR3 DNA reads TGTGCCAGTAGTCCTCCGGGACCGAGCACAGATACGCAGTATTTT. Translated: CASSPPGPSTDTQYF.